This T cell receptor beta chain derives from a study of T cell changes during pregnancy in multiple sclerosis. The assay was immunoSEQ multiplex PCR, and TCRdb's table has in-frame clones only and misses some. Found here are about 76,000 clones, 93% of them singletons; the top ten hold roughly 2.5%. The length of the CDR3 is 16 residues. Germline-derived CDR1 and CDR2 are LNHDA and SQIVND (reference sequence). The V and J ends lost 3 bases and 5 bases respectively, with 17 bases between them. The receptor's source is a female donor with multiple sclerosis, enrolled in a pregnancy study. V gene TRBV19 combines with J gene TRBJ1-5, with D possibly matching TRBD1 (5 bases). Sample: peripheral blood, taken in the second trimester of pregnancy. The CDR3 sequence: CASSMQAREIDQPQHF. The CDR3 coding sequence is TGTGCCAGTAGTATGCAGGCCAGGGAAATTGATCAGCCCCAGCATTTT.